The 17 T cell receptor beta chains given below trace back to one sample, sequenced in a study of patients and donors after allogeneic stem cell transplantation. One entry per CDR3 protein results from TCRdb running MiXCR on the RT-PCR reads. The table lists about 110,000 distinct CDR3 sequences, around 33% of them singletons. The sample consisted of blood, either unsorted or a sorted T cell fraction (not recorded which). Receptors originate from a human donor who was either an allogeneic HSCT recipient or a stem cell or donor lymphocyte infusion donor (not recorded which). It is not recorded whose cells these are; they may come from a transplant donor.

The J gene is TRBJ2-3, the V gene TRBV4-3; D gene uncertain. In germline, CDR1 is LGHNA, CDR2 YSLEER. V gave up 0 bases and J gave up 6 bases, with 13 bases separating them. The CDR3 has 15 residues. The CDR3 bases are TGCGCCAGCAGCCAAGAACCCTCTGCCCGGGATACGCAGTATTTT. Translating gives CASSQEPSARDTQYF.

This clonotype is judged large (0.1 to 1%). The chain recombines TRBV7-9 with TRBJ1-2; tentative D call: TRBD1 (6 bases). CDR1 is SEHNR and CDR2 is FQNEAQ in the germline V gene (reference sequence). The CDR3 runs to 17 residues. V shed 5 bases and J shed 4 bases, with 23 bases lying between them. The CDR3, as DNA: TGTGCCAGCAGCCAGCAGCTTACGGTGGGGGGCCCCTATGGCTACACCTTC. Protein product: CASSQQLTVGGPYGYTF. Full variable domain (missing parts from reference TRBV7-9 and TRBJ1-2): DTGVSQNPRHKITKRGQNVTFRCDPISEHNRLYWYRQTLGQGPEFLTYFQNEAQLEKSRLLSDRFSAERPKGSFSTLEIQRTEQGDSAMYLCASSQQLTVGGPYGYTFGSGTRLTVV.

This clonotype was found a few times. The chain links TRBV11-2 to TRBJ2-2; 7 bases fit TRBD1. This CDR3 region has 15 residues. Trimming took 5 bases from V and 1 from J; bases not matched to a gene: 4. Germline V gene lookup returns CDR1 SGHAT and CDR2 FQNNGV. The chain's CDR3 is CASSTDRVNTGELFF. The CDR3, as DNA: TGTGCCAGCAGCACAGACAGGGTGAACACCGGGGAGCTGTTTTTT. Variable domain in full (rest from reference TRBV11-2 and TRBJ2-2): EAGVAQSPRYKIIEKRQSVAFWCNPISGHATLYWYQQILGQGPKLLIQFQNNGVVDDSQLPKDRFSAERLKGVDSTLKIQPAKLEDSAVYLCASSTDRVNTGELFFGEGSRLTVL.

The sample holds a few counts of this clonotype. The chain recombines TRBV7-9 with TRBJ1-1, with a possible D match to TRBD1 (6 bases). The germline V gene encodes CDR1 SEHNR and CDR2 FQNEAQ (reference sequence). The CDR3 consists of 15 residues. Trimming removed 5 bases from V and 2 bases from J, with 15 bases in between. Here the CDR3 DNA reads TGTGCCAGCAGCATCACCGGGACAATCAACACTGAAGCTTTCTTT. Its protein is CASSITGTINTEAFF.

This chain uses TRBV20-1 with TRBJ2-1; perhaps TRBD2 as D (5 bases). Trimming stripped 0 bases from V and 7 bases from J, with 16 bases between. CDR1 is DFQATT and CDR2 is SNEGSKA in the germline V gene (reference sequence). This CDR3 region has 15 residues. The CDR3 sequence is CSARDRENYLNEQFF. CDR3 nucleotides: TGCAGTGCTAGAGATAGGGAGAATTACCTAAATGAGCAGTTCTTC.

The chain employs TRBV7-9 and TRBJ1-6, with 9 nucleotides matching TRBD1. J gave up 8 bases and V 1 base, and 9 bases lay outside the gene matches. The CDR3 has 17 amino acids. Germline loops: CDR1 SEHNR, CDR2 FQNEAQ (reference sequence). CDR3 sequence (DNA): TGTGCCAGCAGCTTAGGCCGCCCGGGACAGGGACATTCACCCCTCCACTTT. It translates to CASSLGRPGQGHSPLHF.

Here the CDR3 reads CASSYPTEQFF. The DNA for the CDR3 is TGTGCCAGCAGTTACCCCACCGAGCAGTTCTTC. This sequence joins TRBV6-2 or TRBV6-3 and TRBJ2-1; no firm D call. Germline loops: CDR1 MNHEY, CDR2 SVGEGT. The CDR3 length is 11 residues. V gave up 2 bases and J gave up 10 bases, with 6 bases separating them.

This chain links TRBV10-3 with TRBJ1-5; the D is unclear. CDR3 length: 17 residues. The germline CDR1 and CDR2 sequences are ENHRY and SYGVKD. The V end lost 0 bases, the J end lost 2 bases, and 14 bases lay between the germline ends. The CDR3 sequence is CAISESTSRGGNQPQHF. CDR3 nucleotides: TGTGCCATCAGTGAGTCAACCTCACGAGGTGGCAATCAGCCCCAGCATTTT.

The chain is built from TRBV2 and TRBJ2-3; possible D gene TRBD2, 5 bases. The CDR3 is 12 amino acids. V was pared by 6 bases and J by 1 base, with 5 bases between. In germline, CDR1 is SNHLY, CDR2 FYNNEI. The CDR3 loop is CASRGGTDTQYF. The CDR3 DNA is TGTGCCAGCAGGGGAGGCACAGATACGCAGTATTTT.

The V call is TRBV24-1, the J call TRBJ2-1; 8 bases fit TRBD2. The junction had 9 bases not matched to a gene; V was cut back by 3 bases and J by 3 bases. This CDR3 has 17 amino acids. CDR1 is KGHDR, CDR2 SFDVKD, per germline. The CDR3 DNA sequence: TGTGCCACCAGTGATCCCGGCGGACTAGCAGACTACAATGAGCAGTTCTTC. It is translated as CATSDPGGLADYNEQFF.

This clonotype was seen more than once but under ten times. This chain connects TRBV7-9 to TRBJ1-1, with a weak D call TRBD1 (5 bases). Germline-derived CDR1 and CDR2 are SEHNR and FQNEAQ (reference sequence). The CDR3 is 13 amino acids. V was clipped by 1 base and J by 7 bases, with 10 bases between them. In DNA form, the CDR3 reads TGTGCCAGCAGCTTAGGTGGACAAAGTGAAGCTTTCTTT. It yields the protein CASSLGGQSEAFF.

This clonotype was seen a few times. The rearrangement links TRBV6-5 to TRBJ1-3, with TRBD1 matching 7 bases. Looked up from germline, CDR1 is MNHEY and CDR2 is SVGAGI. The trim removed 4 bases at V and 0 bases at J, leaving 12 bases unmatched. The CDR3 loop spans 18 amino acids. The CDR3 region is CASSSTPQGYNSGNTIYF. CDR3 coding DNA: TGTGCCAGCAGTTCAACACCACAGGGGTATAACTCTGGAAACACCATATATTTT.

As DNA, the CDR3 is TGTGCCAGCAAGGGCTCTAGCGGGAGTTTAACCTACGAGCAGTACTTC. It translates to CASKGSSGSLTYEQYF. The chain joins TRBV28 to TRBJ2-7; 10 bases are a match to TRBD2. Trimming took 7 bases from V and 2 from J; bases not matched to a gene: 11. This CDR3 has 16 amino acids. Per the germline V gene, CDR1 is MDHEN and CDR2 is SYDVKM.

There are a few counts of this clonotype. The V and J genes are TRBV7-9 and TRBJ2-1; D is undetermined. The CDR3 spans 16 residues. With 1 base removed from V and 4 bases from J, the gap between germline ends came to 14 bases. CDR1 SEHNR and CDR2 FQNEAQ come from the germline V gene (reference sequence). CDR3 DNA sequence: TGTGCCAGCAGCTTAGATTTCCGGTTCCTTTACAATGAGCAGTTCTTC. Translation: CASSLDFRFLYNEQFF.

The chain carries TRBV20-1 and TRBJ2-7; D might be TRBD2 (5 bases). The CDR3 sequence is 13 residues long. Germline V gene sequence: CDR1 DFQATT, CDR2 SNEGSKA (reference sequence). V was cut by 6 bases and J by 2 bases, with 14 bases left in between. CDR3 bases: TGCAGTGCAATCATCAGCGGCCCCTACGAGCAGTACTTC. Protein: CSAIISGPYEQYF.

The V gene is TRBV5-6, the J gene TRBJ1-4, with 8 bases aligning to TRBD1. This CDR3 is built from 15 residues. The germline V gene has CDR1 SGHDT and CDR2 YYEEEE. V shed 2 bases, J shed 7 bases, and the junction held 7 bases outside the gene matches. The CDR3 sequence is CASSFQGARGEKLFF. The CDR3 coding sequence is TGTGCCAGCAGCTTCCAGGGGGCGCGGGGTGAAAAACTGTTTTTT.

This clonotype was recorded only once. The rearrangement uses TRBV11-3 and TRBJ2-7; D may be TRBD2 (6 bases). V lost 5 bases and J lost 6, with 11 bases in between. CDR3 length equals 12 residues. Germline-derived CDR1 and CDR2 are SGHNT and YENEEA. CDR3 nucleotides: TGTGCCAGCAGCCAGACTAGGGGCGAGCAGTACTTC. It encodes CASSQTRGEQYF.